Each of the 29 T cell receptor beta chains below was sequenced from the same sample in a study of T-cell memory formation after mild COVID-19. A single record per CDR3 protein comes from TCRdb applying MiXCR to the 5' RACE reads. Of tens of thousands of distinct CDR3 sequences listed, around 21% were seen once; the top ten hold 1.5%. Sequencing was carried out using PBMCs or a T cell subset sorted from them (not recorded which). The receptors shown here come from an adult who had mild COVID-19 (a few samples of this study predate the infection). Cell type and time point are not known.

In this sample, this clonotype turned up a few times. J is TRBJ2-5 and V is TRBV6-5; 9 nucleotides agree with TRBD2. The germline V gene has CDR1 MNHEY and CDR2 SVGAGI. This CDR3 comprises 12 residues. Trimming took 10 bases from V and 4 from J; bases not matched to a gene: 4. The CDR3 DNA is TGTGCCACCGCGGGAGGGCGAGAGACCCAGTACTTC. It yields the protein CATAGGRETQYF.

The CDR3 DNA reads as TGCAGTGCTAGACCCCTGGGGGTAGCGGGGTCCTCCTACAATGAGCAGTTCTTC. It encodes CSARPLGVAGSSYNEQFF. The V and J genes are TRBV20-1 and TRBJ2-1, with 8 bases that match TRBD2. Germline-derived CDR1 and CDR2 are DFQATT and SNEGSKA (reference sequence). The CDR3 has 18 amino acids. The junction had 12 bases not matched to a gene; V was cut back by 2 bases and J by 0 bases.

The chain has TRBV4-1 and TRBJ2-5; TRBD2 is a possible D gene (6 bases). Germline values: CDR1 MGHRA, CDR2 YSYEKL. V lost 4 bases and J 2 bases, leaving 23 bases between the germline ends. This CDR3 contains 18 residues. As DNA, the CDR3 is TGCGCCAGCAGCCCCCCGGGAGCGTTGGGGCTCAATCAAGAGACCCAGTACTTC. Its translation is CASSPPGALGLNQETQYF.

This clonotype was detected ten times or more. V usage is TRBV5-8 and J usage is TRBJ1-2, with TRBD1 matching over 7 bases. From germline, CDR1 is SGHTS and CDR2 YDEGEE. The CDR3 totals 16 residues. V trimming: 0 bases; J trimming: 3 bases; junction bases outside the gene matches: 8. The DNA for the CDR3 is TGTGCCAGCAGCTTGGGGGACAGCTTTCAAGACTATGGCTACACCTTC. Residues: CASSLGDSFQDYGYTF.

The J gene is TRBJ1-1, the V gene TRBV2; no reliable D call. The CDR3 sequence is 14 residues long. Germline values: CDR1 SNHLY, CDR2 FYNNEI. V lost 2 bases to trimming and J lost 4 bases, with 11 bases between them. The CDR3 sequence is CASSERGFGTEAFF. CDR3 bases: TGTGCCAGCAGTGAACGCGGTTTTGGCACTGAAGCTTTCTTT.

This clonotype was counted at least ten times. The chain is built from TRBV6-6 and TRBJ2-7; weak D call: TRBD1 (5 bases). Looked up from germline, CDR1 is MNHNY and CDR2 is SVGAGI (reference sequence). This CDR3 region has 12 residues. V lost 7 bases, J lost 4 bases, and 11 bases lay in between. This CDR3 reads CASKGKGYEQYF. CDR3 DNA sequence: TGTGCCAGCAAGGGGAAGGGATACGAGCAGTACTTC.

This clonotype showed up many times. The CDR3 DNA is TGTGCCAGCAGTTTTAGCGGGGGCTTTAAGGAGCAGTTCTTC. Translation: CASSFSGGFKEQFF. The V and J genes are TRBV12-3 or TRBV12-4 and TRBJ2-1; 9 nucleotides agree with TRBD2. The CDR3 covers 14 residues. J was trimmed by 10 bases and V by 3 bases; bases with no gene match: 7.

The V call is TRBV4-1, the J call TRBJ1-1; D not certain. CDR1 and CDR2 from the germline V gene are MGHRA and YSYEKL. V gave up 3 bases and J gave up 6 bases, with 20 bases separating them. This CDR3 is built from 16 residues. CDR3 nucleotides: TGCGCCAGCAGCCAGTCAGCTGGGTTGGGGTTCCCTGAAGCTTTCTTT. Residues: CASSQSAGLGFPEAFF.

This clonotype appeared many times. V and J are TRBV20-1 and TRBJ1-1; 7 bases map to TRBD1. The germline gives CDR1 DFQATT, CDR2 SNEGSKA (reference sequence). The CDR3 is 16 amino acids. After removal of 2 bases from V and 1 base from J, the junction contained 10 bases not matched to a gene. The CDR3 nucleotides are TGCAGTGCTAGAACGGGAGGGGGCGCGGGGAACACTGAAGCTTTCTTT. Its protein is CSARTGGGAGNTEAFF.

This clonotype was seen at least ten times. The CDR3 reads CATAGGGNQPQHF. The CDR3, as DNA: TGTGCCACAGCCGGTGGGGGAAATCAGCCCCAGCATTTT. The chain carries TRBV24-1 and TRBJ1-5; weak D call: TRBD1 (5 bases). V was trimmed by 10 bases and J by 4 bases, leaving 13 bases between them. This CDR3 is built from 13 residues. Germline V gives CDR1 KGHDR, CDR2 SFDVKD.

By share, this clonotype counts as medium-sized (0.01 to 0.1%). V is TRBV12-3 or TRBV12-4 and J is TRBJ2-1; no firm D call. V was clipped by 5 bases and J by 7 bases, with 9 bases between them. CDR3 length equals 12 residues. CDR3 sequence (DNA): TGTGCCAGCAGTCCAGGCCAAAATGAGCAGTTCTTC. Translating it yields CASSPGQNEQFF.

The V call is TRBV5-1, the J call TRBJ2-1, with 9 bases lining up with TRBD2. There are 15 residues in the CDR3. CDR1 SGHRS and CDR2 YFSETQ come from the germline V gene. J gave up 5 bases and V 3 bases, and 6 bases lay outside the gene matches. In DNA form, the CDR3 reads TGCGCCAGCAGCTCCGGCGGGGGGGCTCACAATGAGCAGTTCTTC. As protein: CASSSGGGAHNEQFF.

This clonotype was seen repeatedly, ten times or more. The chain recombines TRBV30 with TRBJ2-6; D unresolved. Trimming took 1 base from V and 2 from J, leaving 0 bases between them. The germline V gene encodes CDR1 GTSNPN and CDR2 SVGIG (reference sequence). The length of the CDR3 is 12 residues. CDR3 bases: TGTGCCTGGAGTGCTGGGGCCAACGTCCTGACTTTC. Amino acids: CAWSAGANVLTF.

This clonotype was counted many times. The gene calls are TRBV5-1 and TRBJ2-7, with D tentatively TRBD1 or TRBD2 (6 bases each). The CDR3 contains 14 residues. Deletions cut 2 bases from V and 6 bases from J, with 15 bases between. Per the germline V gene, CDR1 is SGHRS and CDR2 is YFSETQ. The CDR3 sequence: CASSLRQDGGEQYF. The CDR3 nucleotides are TGCGCCAGCAGCTTACGACAGGACGGGGGCGAGCAGTACTTC.

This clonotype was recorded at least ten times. CDR3 nucleotide sequence: TGTGCCAGCAGTTACTCCTCAGGGCGTGGGGAGACCCAGTACTTC. It codes for CASSYSSGRGETQYF. This rearrangement joins TRBV6-5 to TRBJ2-5; TRBD1 is a possible D gene (5 bases). The CDR3 runs to 15 residues. The ends were cut back, 0 bases at V and 5 bases at J, with 13 bases in the middle. Looked up from germline, CDR1 is MNHEY and CDR2 is SVGAGI.

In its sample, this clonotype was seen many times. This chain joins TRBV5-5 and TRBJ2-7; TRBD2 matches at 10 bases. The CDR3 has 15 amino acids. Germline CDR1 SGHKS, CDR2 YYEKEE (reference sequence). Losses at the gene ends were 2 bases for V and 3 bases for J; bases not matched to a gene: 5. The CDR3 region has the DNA TGTGCCAGCAGCTTAGGGACTAGCGACTACTACGAGCAGTACTTC. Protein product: CASSLGTSDYYEQYF.

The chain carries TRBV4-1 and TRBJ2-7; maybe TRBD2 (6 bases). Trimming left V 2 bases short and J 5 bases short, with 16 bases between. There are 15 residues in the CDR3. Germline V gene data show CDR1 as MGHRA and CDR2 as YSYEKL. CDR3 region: CASSQSLGLLDEQYF. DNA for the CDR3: TGCGCCAGCAGCCAATCCCTCGGACTACTCGACGAGCAGTACTTC.

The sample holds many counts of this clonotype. For the CDR3, the DNA is TGTGCCAGCAGCCGGAGTGGGGCGGGAGCCACAGATACGCAGTATTTT. This gives the protein CASSRSGAGATDTQYF. The chain is built from TRBV9 and TRBJ2-3, with 7 positions matching TRBD2. Germline V gives CDR1 SGDLS, CDR2 YYNGEE. V lost 4 bases and J lost 2; bases outside the gene matches: 10. The CDR3 covers 16 residues.

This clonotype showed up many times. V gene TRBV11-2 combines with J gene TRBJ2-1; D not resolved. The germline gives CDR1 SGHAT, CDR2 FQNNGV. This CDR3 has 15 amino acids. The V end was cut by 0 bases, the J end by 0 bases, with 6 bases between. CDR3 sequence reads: CASSLDLSSYNEQFF. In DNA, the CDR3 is TGTGCCAGCAGCTTAGACCTGAGCTCCTACAATGAGCAGTTCTTC.

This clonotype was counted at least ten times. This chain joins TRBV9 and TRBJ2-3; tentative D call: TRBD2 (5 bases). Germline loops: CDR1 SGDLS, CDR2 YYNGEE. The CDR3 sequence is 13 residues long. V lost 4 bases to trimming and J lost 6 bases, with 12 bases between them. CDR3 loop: CASSSDYPDTQYF. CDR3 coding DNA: TGTGCCAGCAGCTCAGACTATCCGGATACGCAGTATTTT.

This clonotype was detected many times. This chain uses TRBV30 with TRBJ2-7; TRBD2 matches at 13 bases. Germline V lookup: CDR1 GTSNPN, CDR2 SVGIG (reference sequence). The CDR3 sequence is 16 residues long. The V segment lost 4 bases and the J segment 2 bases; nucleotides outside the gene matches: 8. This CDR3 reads CAWTPSGLAGAYEQYF. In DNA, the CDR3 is TGTGCCTGGACGCCCAGCGGACTAGCGGGGGCCTACGAGCAGTACTTC. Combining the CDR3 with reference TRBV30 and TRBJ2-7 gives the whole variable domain SQTIHQWPATLVQPVGSPLSLECTVEGTSNPNLYWYRQAAGRGLQLLFYSVGIGQISSEVPQNLSASRPQDRQFILSSKKLLLSDSGFYLCAWTPSGLAGAYEQYFGPGTRLTVT.

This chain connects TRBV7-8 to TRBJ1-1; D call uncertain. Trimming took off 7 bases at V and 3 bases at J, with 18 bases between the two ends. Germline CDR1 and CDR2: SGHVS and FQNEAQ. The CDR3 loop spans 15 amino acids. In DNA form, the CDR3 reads TGTGCCAGCACCCGCCCCCTCGGCCGGGACACTGAAGCTTTCTTT. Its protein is CASTRPLGRDTEAFF.

The CDR3: CASSFRGTDPTNTQYF. The DNA for the CDR3 is TGTGCCAGCAGTTTCCGAGGGACAGACCCGACGAATACGCAGTATTTT. The V and J genes are TRBV6-6 and TRBJ2-3, with 7 bases lining up with TRBD1. Unmatched junction bases numbered 14, after V lost 4 bases and J lost 7 bases. CDR1 and CDR2 from the germline V gene are MNHNY and SVGAGI (reference sequence). This CDR3 contains 16 residues.

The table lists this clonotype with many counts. The CDR3 nucleotides are TGTGCCAGCAGCCAGCTTGGCGCTAGCGGGAGATCCTACGAGCAGTACTTC. Translation gives CASSQLGASGRSYEQYF. V gene TRBV3-1 combines with J gene TRBJ2-7; 10 nucleotides agree with TRBD2. The CDR3 is 17 amino acids. The V segment lost 3 bases and the J segment 1 base; nucleotides outside the gene matches: 9. The germline V gene has CDR1 LGHDT and CDR2 YNNKEL (reference sequence).

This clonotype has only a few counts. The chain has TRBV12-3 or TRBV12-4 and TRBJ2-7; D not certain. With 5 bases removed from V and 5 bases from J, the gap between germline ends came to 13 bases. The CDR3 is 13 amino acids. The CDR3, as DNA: TGTGCCAGCAGTGCCTCCAGCCTAAACGAGCAGTACTTC. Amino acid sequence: CASSASSLNEQYF.

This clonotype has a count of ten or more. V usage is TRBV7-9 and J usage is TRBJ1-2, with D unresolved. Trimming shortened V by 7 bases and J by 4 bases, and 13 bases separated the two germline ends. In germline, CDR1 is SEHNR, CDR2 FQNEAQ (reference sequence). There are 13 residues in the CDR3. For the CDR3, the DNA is TGTGCCAGCACCACCCCCGGAGGCTATGGCTACACCTTC. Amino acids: CASTTPGGYGYTF.

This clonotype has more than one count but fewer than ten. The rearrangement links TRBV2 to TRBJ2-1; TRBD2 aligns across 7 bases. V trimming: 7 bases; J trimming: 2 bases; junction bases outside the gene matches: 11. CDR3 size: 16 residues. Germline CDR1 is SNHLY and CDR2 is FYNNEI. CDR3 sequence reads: CASTPLKGLTYNEQFF. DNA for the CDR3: TGTGCCAGCACCCCCCTAAAGGGACTAACCTACAATGAGCAGTTCTTC.

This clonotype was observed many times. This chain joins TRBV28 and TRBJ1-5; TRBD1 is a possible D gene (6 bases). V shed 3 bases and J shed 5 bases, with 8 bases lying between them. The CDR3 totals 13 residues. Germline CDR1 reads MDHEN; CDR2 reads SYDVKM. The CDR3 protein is CASSFTGYQPQHF. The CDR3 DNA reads TGTGCCAGCAGTTTTACAGGGTATCAGCCCCAGCATTTT.

CDR3 loop: CASSPGPGEQCV. The CDR3 nucleotides read TGTGCCAGCAGTCCGGGGCCTGGGGAGCAGTGCGTC. The chain carries TRBV28 and TRBJ2-7, with D possibly being TRBD1 or TRBD2 (5 bases each). Per germline, CDR1 MDHEN and CDR2 SYDVKM. This CDR3 contains 12 residues.